This T cell receptor beta chain derives from a study of molecular identifiers for immune sequencing clone quantification (dated by TCRdb to the late 2010s). Study-level background: For a replicate experiment, the RNA from either 20,000 or 100,000 naive CD8 T cells was divided into five aliquots, and four of those aliquots went on to sequencing. CD8 T cells were used in a methods study to benchmark molecular-identifier clustering-based TCR repertoire sequencing (MIDCIRS) and TCR RNA copy counting. Study-level results and caveats: In CMV-specific effector cells, clones with more than 20 RNA copies contained over 98% of molecules, whereas in naive cells such clones contained under 1% of molecules. The naive libraries included spiked-in Jurkat TCR RNA (around 9 copies' worth), and this Jurkat TCR RNA is not part of the donor repertoire. Modeling indicated approximately 3.2 TCR RNA copies recovered per cell, compared with around 10 by digital PCR, which implies a capture efficiency of about 27%. Identical TCR molecules sharing a barcode could cause highly expanded clone sizes to be underestimated. When barcode sub-clustering was left out, chimeric consensus sequences inflated TCR diversity, with chimeras reaching as high as 47%. Spiked-in Jurkat TCR RNA equal to a single cell's worth was reported to be detectable even within 1,200,000 naive CD8 T cells.

This clonotype was seen many times. The clone's antigen remains unknown. The sample holds no much larger clone one base away, and base qualities are not on file. The receptor library was made with PCR. The sample was run on an Illumina HiSeq 4000. Bulk TCR libraries were generated as previously described, with the TCR primers listed in Table S5 used. Total RNA was purified with the Qiagen AllPrep DNA/RNA kit. Reads from multiple sequencing runs of the same library were pooled before analysis. Per the authors' processing: Reads were retained only if an exact TCR constant sequence was present, and the retained reads were trimmed to 150 nt and grouped according to their 12-nt molecular barcodes. Reads inside each barcode group were sub-clustered using a 15% Levenshtein threshold, and a quality-weighted consensus sequence was constructed for each RNA molecule. Non-functional sequences were excluded, and lower-count sequences lying one edit away from another sequence were also excluded. Based on fitting two negative binomial distributions, any barcode sub-cluster with under 20% of the maximum read count was discarded. TCRdb reprocessed the public reads (quality trimming at Q25 with fastp, clone calling with MiXCR) and kept in-frame beta chains. Rows are combined by CDR3 protein, so each entry shows the most common genes and DNA. The V and J calls reflect TCRdb's pipeline rather than the authors' work. For this sample there are 300,000 to 350,000 distinct CDR3 sequences; 20% to 25% appear just once. The ten largest account for 0.81% of the sample.

There are 14 amino acids in the CDR3, from cysteine to phenylalanine inclusive. The DNA shown is the 42-base CDR3, in frame from base 1. V loses 0 bases of germline sequence and J loses 6 bases, and the interval between the two ends is 10 bases. Libraries of naive CD8 T cells were generated from around 20,000 to 1,000,000 sorted cells, with 10%, 30% or 50% of the purified RNA used. On a BD FACSAria II, naive CD8 T cells were FACS-sorted as CD8+CD4-CCR7+CD45RA+ and collected into RLT Plus buffer. Nine to eleven TCR copies' worth of Jurkat RNA were spiked into roughly 20,000-1,000,000 naive CD8 T cell samples to test detection sensitivity. CD8 T cells were enriched using RosetteSep CD8+ T Cell Enrichment Cocktail and Ficoll-Paque, and the enriched cells then underwent ACK red cell lysis.

The V gene is TRBV12-3 or TRBV12-4 and the J gene is TRBJ2-3, with TRBD2 as a weak D call on 6 bases. The source is a human donor in good health. Some libraries in this study had Jurkat cell RNA spiked in. Sequencing was performed on naive CD8+ T cells from blood, with Jurkat cell RNA spiked in. The cell subset or site label here, explained by the study, means: FACS-sorted CD8+CD4-CCR7+CD45RA+ naive T cells. The DNA sequence reads TGTGCCAGCAGTTTAGCCCGGGAGCTCGATACGCAGTATTTT. Its protein reads: CASSLARELDTQYF.